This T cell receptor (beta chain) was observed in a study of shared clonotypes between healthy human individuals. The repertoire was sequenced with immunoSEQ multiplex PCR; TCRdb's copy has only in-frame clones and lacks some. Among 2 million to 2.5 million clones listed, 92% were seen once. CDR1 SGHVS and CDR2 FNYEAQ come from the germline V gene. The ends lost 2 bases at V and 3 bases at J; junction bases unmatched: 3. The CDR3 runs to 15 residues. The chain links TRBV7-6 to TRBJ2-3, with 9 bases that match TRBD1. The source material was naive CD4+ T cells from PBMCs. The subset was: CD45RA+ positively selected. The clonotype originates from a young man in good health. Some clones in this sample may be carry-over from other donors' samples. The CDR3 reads CASSLRQGGTDTQYF. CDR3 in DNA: TGTGCCAGCAGCTTAAGACAGGGGGGTACAGATACGCAGTATTTT.